The rows below give T cell receptor beta chains drawn from one sample of a study of post-analysis software for immune sequencing data. TCRdb passed the PCR reads through MiXCR, listing each CDR3 protein once. Among 800,000 to 950,000 distinct CDR3 sequences listed, around 53% were seen once. Sample: blood. These receptors were taken from a girl aged 10-17 years with multiple sclerosis. Both conserved end residues are trimmed from each CDR3. Each record gives: CDR3 protein, V gene, J gene.

SARRGAVQGNEQF,TRBV20-1,TRBJ2-1
ASSQHRTETQY,TRBV3-1,TRBJ2-5
ANSSKSGIDEQF,TRBV7-2,TRBJ2-1
ASSLNSRPNTEAF,TRBV5-1,TRBJ1-1
ASGVSGTGREKLF,TRBV5-1,TRBJ1-4
ASSLGPPEQY,TRBV7-8,TRBJ2-7
ASSQYREENEQF,TRBV7-9,TRBJ2-1
ASSQDRRAEQF,TRBV3-1,TRBJ2-1
ASSLGGLRSSYNEQF,TRBV7-9,TRBJ2-1
ASSDGTYEQY,TRBV7-9,TRBJ2-7
ASSQVWQRNEKLF,TRBV7-9,TRBJ1-4
ASSQTGWIYEQY,TRBV14,.
ASSPGQGVYDEQF,TRBV7-9,TRBJ2-1
ASSPTQLSNYGYT,TRBV7-6,TRBJ1-2